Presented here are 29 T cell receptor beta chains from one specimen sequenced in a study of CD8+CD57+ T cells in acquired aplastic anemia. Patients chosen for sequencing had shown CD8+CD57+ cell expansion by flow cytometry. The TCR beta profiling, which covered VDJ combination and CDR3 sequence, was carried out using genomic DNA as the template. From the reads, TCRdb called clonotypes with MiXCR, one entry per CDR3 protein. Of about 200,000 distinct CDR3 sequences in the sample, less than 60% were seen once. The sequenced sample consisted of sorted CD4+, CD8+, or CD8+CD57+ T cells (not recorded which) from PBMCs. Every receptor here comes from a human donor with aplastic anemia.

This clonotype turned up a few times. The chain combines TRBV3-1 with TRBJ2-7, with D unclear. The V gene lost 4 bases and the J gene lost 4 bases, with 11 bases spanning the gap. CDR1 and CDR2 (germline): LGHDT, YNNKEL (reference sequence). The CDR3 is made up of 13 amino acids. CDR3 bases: TGTGCCAGCAGCCTCGGTTTAGAATACGAGCAGTACTTC. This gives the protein CASSLGLEYEQYF.

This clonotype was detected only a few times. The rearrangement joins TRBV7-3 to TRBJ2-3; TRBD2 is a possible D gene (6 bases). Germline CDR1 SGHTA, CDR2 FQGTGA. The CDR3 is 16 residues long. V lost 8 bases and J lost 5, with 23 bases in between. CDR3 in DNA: TGTGCCAGCTCACCAATGGGCGGGACGGCAGGAGATACGCAGTATTTT. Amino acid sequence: CASSPMGGTAGDTQYF.

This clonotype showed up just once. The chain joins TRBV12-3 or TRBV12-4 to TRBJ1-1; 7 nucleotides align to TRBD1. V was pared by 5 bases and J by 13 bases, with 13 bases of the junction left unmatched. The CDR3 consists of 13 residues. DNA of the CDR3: TGTGCCAGCAGTATTGGCCCCGGGCAGGGGGGTTTCTTT. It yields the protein CASSIGPGQGGFF.

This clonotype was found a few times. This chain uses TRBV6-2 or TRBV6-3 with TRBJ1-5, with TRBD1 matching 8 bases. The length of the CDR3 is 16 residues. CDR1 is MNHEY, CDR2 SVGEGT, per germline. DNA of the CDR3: TGTGCTAGCGAGAAGACAGGGGTTATTAGGAATCAGCCCCAGCATTTT. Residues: CASEKTGVIRNQPQHF.

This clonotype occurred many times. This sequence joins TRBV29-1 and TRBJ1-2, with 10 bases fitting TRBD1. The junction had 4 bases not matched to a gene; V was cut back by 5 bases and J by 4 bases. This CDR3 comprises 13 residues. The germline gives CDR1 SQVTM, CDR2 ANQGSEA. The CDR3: CSVLGDRGYGYTF. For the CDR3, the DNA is TGCAGCGTTCTAGGGGACAGGGGCTATGGCTACACCTTC.

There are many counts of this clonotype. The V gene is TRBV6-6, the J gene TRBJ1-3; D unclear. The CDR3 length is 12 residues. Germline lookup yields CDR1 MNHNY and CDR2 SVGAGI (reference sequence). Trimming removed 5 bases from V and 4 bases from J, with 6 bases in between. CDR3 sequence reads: CASSPIGNTIYF. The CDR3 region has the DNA TGTGCCAGCAGTCCTATAGGAAACACCATATATTTT.

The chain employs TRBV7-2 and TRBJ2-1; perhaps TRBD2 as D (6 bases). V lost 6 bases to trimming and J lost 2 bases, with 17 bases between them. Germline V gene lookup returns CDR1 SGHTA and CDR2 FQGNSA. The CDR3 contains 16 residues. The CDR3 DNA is TGTGCCAGCAGTTACAACCGGGGGAGGACCTACAATGAGCAGTTCTTC. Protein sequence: CASSYNRGRTYNEQFF. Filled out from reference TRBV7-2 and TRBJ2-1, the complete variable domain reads GAGVSQSPSNKVTEKGKDVELRCDPISGHTALYWYRQSLGQGLEFLIYFQGNSAPDKSGLPSDRFSAERTGGSVSTLTIQRTQQEDSAVYLCASSYNRGRTYNEQFFGPGTRLTVL.

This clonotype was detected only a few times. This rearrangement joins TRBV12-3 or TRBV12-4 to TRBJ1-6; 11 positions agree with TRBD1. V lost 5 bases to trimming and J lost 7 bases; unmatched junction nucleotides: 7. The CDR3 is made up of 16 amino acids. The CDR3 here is CASSGQGANKNSPLHF. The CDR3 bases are TGTGCCAGCAGTGGACAGGGGGCGAATAAAAATTCACCCCTCCACTTT.

The DNA of the CDR3 is TGTGCCAGCAGTGAATCGGGGGTGGAGTTGAATGGCTACACCTTC. It specifies CASSESGVELNGYTF. This chain connects TRBV2 to TRBJ1-2; D possibly corresponds to TRBD1 (5 bases). The CDR3 runs to 15 residues. The germline gives CDR1 SNHLY, CDR2 FYNNEI. V was shortened by 2 bases and J by 6 bases, with 16 bases between the two germline ends.

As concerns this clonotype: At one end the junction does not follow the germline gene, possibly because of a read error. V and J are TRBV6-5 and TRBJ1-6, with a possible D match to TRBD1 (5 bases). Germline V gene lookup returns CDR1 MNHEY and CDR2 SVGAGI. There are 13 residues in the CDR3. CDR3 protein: CASRAGTYSPLHF. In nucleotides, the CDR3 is TGTGCCAGCAGGGCAGGGACTTATTCGCCCCTCCACTTT.

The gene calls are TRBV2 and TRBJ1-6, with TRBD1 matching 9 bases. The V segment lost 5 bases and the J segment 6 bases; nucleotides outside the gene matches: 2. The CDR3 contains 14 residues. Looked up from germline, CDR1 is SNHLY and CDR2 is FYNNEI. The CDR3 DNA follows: TGTGCCAGCAGTCCGACAGGGGGTAATTCACCCCTCCACTTT. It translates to CASSPTGGNSPLHF.

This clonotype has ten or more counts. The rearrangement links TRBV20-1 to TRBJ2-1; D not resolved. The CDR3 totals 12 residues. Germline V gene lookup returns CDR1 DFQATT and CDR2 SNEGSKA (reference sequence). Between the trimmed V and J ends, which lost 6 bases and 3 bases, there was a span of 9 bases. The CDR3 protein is CSAARVYNEQFF. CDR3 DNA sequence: TGCAGTGCGGCTCGTGTCTACAATGAGCAGTTCTTC.

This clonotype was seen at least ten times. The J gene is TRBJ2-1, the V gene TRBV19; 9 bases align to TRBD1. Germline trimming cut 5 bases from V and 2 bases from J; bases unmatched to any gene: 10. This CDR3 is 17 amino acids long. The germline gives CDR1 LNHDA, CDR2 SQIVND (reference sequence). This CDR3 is CASSYRHRGPTYNEQFF. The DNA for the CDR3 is TGTGCCAGTAGTTACCGGCACAGGGGGCCGACCTACAATGAGCAGTTCTTC.

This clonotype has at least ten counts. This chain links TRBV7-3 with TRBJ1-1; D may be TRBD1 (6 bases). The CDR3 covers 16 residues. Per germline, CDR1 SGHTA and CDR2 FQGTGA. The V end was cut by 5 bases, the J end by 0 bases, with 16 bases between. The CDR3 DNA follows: TGTGCCAGCAGCCTACAGGGTATGGCTTTGAACACTGAAGCTTTCTTT. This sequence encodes CASSLQGMALNTEAFF. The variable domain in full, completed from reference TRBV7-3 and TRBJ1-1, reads GAGVSQTPSNKVTEKGKYVELRCDPISGHTALYWYRQSLGQGPEFLIYFQGTGAADDSGLPNDRFFAVRPEGSVSTLKIQRTERGDSAVYLCASSLQGMALNTEAFFGQGTRLTVV.

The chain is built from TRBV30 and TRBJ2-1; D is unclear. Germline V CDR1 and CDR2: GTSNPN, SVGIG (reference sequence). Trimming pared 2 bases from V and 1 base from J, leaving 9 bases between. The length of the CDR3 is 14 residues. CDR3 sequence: CAWSPRWSYNEQFF. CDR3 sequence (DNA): TGTGCCTGGAGTCCTCGATGGTCCTACAATGAGCAGTTCTTC. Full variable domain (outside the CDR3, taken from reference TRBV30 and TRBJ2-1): SQTIHQWPATLVQPVGSPLSLECTVEGTSNPNLYWYRQAAGRGLQLLFYSVGIGQISSEVPQNLSASRPQDRQFILSSKKLLLSDSGFYLCAWSPRWSYNEQFFGPGTRLTVL.

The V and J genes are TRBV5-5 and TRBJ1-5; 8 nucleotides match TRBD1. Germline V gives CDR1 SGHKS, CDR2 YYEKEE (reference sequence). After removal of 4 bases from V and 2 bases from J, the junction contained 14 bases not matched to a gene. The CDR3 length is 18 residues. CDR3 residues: CASSGRQGIWECNQPQHF. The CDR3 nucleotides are TGTGCCAGCAGCGGAAGACAGGGGATTTGGGAGTGCAATCAGCCCCAGCATTTT.

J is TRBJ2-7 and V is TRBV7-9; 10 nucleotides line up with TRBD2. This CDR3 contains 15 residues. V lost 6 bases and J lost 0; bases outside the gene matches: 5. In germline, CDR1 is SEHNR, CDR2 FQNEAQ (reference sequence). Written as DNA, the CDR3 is TGTGCCAGCAGGTACCCTAGCGGGGGCTCCTACGAGCAGTACTTC. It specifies CASRYPSGGSYEQYF.

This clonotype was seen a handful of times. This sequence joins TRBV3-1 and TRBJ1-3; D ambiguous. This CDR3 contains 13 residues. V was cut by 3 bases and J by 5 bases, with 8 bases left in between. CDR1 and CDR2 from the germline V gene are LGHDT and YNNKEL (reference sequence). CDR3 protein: CASSQQERNTIYF. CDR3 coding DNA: TGTGCCAGCAGCCAGCAGGAGCGAAACACCATATATTTT.

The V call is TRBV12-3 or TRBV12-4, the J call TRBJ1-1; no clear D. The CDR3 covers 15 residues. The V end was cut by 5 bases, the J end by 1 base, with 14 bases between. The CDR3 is CASSSPTSGNTEAFF. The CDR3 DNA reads TGTGCCAGCAGTAGCCCCACATCAGGGAACACTGAAGCTTTCTTT.

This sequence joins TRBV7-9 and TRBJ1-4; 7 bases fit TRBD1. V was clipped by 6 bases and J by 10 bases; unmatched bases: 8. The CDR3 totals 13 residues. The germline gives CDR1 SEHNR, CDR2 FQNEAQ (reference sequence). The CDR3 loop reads CASRRQGVAKLFF. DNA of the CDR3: TGTGCCAGCAGGCGACAGGGTGTTGCAAAACTGTTTTTT.

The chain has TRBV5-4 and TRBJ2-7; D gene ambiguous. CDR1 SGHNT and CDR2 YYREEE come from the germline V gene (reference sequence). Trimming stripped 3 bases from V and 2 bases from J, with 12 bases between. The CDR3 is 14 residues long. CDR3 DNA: TGTGCCAGCAGCTCACATCCGCAAGCCTACGAGCAGTACTTC. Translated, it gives CASSSHPQAYEQYF.

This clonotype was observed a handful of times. The CDR3 sequence is CAISEHGQGGEEQYF. The CDR3, as DNA: TGTGCCATCAGTGAGCATGGACAGGGGGGGGAAGAGCAGTACTTC. The V gene is TRBV10-3, the J gene TRBJ2-7, with TRBD1 matching 10 bases. The V segment lost 2 bases and the J segment 7 bases; nucleotides outside the gene matches: 8. CDR1 is ENHRY and CDR2 is SYGVKD in the germline V gene. CDR3 length: 15 residues.

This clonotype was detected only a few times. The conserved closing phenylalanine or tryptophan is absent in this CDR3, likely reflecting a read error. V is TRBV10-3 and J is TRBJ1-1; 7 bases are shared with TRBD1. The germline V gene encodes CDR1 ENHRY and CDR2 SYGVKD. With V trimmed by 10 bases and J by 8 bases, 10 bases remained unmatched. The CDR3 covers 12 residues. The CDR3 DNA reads TGTGCCAGCAAGACGACAGGGTCCGAAGCTTTCCTT. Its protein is CASKTTGSEAFL.

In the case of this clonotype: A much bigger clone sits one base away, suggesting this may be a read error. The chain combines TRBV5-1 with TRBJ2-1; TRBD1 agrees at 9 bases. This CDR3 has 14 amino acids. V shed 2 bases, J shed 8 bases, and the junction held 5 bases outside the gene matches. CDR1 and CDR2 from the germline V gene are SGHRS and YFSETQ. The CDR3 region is CASSFRTGDHEQFF. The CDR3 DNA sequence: TGCGCCAGCAGCTTCCGGACAGGGGATCATGAGCAGTTCTTC.

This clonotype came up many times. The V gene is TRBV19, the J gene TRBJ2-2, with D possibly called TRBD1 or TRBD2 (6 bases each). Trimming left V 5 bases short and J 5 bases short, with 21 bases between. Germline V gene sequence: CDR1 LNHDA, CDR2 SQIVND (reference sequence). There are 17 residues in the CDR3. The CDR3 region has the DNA TGTGCCAGTAGTGCCCCGCGGGGCAGGGGAAATACCGGGGAGCTGTTTTTT. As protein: CASSAPRGRGNTGELFF.

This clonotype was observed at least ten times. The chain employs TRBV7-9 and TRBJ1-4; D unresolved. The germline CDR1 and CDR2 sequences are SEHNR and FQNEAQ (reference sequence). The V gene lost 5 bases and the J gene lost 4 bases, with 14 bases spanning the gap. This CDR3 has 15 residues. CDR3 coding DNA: TGTGCCAGCAGCACGGCGAGGATGATTAATGAAAAACTGTTTTTT. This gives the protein CASSTARMINEKLFF.

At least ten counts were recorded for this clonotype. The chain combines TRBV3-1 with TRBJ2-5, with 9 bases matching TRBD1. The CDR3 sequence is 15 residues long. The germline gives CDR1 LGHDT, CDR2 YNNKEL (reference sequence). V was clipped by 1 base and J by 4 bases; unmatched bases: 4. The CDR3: CASSQVPDRGETQYF. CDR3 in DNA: TGTGCCAGCAGCCAAGTTCCGGACAGGGGAGAGACCCAGTACTTC.

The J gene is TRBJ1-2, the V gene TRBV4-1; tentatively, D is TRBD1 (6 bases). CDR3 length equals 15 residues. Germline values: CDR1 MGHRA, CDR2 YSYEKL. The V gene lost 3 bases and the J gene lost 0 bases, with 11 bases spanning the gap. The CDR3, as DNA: TGCGCCAGCAGCCAGGGAGACAGGCCTAACTATGGCTACACCTTC. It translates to CASSQGDRPNYGYTF.

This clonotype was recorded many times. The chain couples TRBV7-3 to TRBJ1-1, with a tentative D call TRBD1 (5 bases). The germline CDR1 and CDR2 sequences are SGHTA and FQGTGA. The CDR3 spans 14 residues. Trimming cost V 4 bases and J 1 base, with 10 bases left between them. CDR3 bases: TGTGCCAGCAGCTCGGGGGGTCCGAACACTGAAGCTTTCTTT. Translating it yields CASSSGGPNTEAFF.